The 9 T cell receptor beta chains below were found in one sample sequenced in a study of CD8 T cells in Susac syndrome. An amount of RNA that ranged from about 0.45 to 1 ug was reverse transcribed with random hexamers. Via MiXCR, TCRdb re-called the immunoSEQ multiplex PCR reads, giving one row per CDR3 protein. The repertoire has about 210,000 distinct CDR3 sequences, under 95% of them found once; the top ten carry approximately 0.1%. The sequenced sample consisted of CD4+ T cells from PBMCs. The receptors come from a human donor in good health.

The V call is TRBV18, the J call TRBJ2-7, with D perhaps given as TRBD1 or TRBD2 (5 bases each). Trimming took 6 bases from V and 6 from J, leaving 27 bases between them. Germline V gene lookup returns CDR1 KGHSH and CDR2 LQKENI. The CDR3 length is 17 residues. CDR3 in DNA: TGTGCCAGCTCCTTCTCGGGACCCAGTTTTGGAATGCCCGAGCAGTACTTC. This codes for CASSFSGPSFGMPEQYF.

CDR3 residues: CASSVAGTSNYGYTF. CDR3 DNA sequence: TGTGCCAGCAGCGTAGCGGGGACCTCTAACTATGGCTACACCTTC. The gene calls are TRBV9 and TRBJ1-2; possible D gene TRBD1, 5 bases. Germline assignment: CDR1 SGDLS and CDR2 YYNGEE. The CDR3 spans 15 residues. V dropped 0 bases and J dropped 0 bases, with 9 bases sitting between them.

This chain joins TRBV4-1 and TRBJ1-1; D unclear. Germline lookup yields CDR1 MGHRA and CDR2 YSYEKL. The ends were cut back, 3 bases at V and 7 bases at J, with 18 bases in the middle. The CDR3 runs to 15 residues. In DNA form, the CDR3 reads TGCGCCAGCAGCCAGGGCGACGCCTACGCGGGTGAAGCTTTCTTT. Its translation is CASSQGDAYAGEAFF.

The rearrangement links TRBV5-1 to TRBJ2-3, with D unclear. This CDR3 spans 15 amino acids. Germline CDR1 is SGHRS and CDR2 is YFSETQ. V was clipped by 0 bases and J by 2 bases, with 10 bases between them. Here the CDR3 DNA reads TGCGCCAGCAGCTTGGGGAAGGTTTCCACAGATACGCAGTATTTT. Translating it yields CASSLGKVSTDTQYF.

The chain has TRBV11-2 and TRBJ2-1, with 7 bases matching TRBD2. This CDR3 has 16 amino acids. CDR1 SGHAT and CDR2 FQNNGV come from the germline V gene. V shed 5 bases and J 10 bases; nucleotides not matched to a gene: 17. CDR3: CASSPLAQRGASEQFF. The CDR3 DNA reads as TGTGCCAGCAGCCCCCTAGCCCAGCGGGGCGCGTCGGAGCAGTTCTTC.

The rearrangement joins TRBV6-5 to TRBJ1-5, with a possible D match to TRBD1 (5 bases). Germline V gives CDR1 MNHEY, CDR2 SVGAGI. V was pared by 6 bases and J by 7 bases, with 16 bases between. This CDR3 comprises 14 residues. CDR3 bases: TGTGCCAGCAGCCAGGGACCCCGAGAGCAGCCCCAGCATTTT. Its translation is CASSQGPREQPQHF.

This chain uses TRBV3-1 with TRBJ1-2; D may be TRBD1 (5 bases). CDR1 and CDR2 (germline): LGHDT, YNNKEL (reference sequence). CDR3 size: 12 residues. V was cut by 4 bases and J by 8 bases, with 11 bases left in between. The CDR3 coding sequence is TGTGCCAGCAGCCGACAGTACTTGGGCTACACCTTC. Translation gives CASSRQYLGYTF.

V usage is TRBV7-2 and J usage is TRBJ2-7, with TRBD2 identical over 12 bases. This CDR3 spans 16 amino acids. V was pared by 5 bases and J by 3 bases, with 8 bases of the junction left unmatched. Looked up from germline, CDR1 is SGHTA and CDR2 is FQGNSA. CDR3 sequence (DNA): TGTGCCAGCAGCCTGAGGGGGACTAGCGGGCACTACGAGCAGTACGTC. This gives the protein CASSLRGTSGHYEQYV.

The chain is built from TRBV5-1 and TRBJ2-6; 11 positions agree with TRBD1. The CDR3 has 17 residues. After removal of 5 bases from V and 3 bases from J, the junction contained 7 bases not matched to a gene. The germline V gene encodes CDR1 SGHRS and CDR2 YFSETQ. CDR3 DNA: TGCGCCAGCAGGCGGACAGGGGGCGCTTTTGGGGCCAACGTCCTGACTTTC. This gives the protein CASRRTGGAFGANVLTF.